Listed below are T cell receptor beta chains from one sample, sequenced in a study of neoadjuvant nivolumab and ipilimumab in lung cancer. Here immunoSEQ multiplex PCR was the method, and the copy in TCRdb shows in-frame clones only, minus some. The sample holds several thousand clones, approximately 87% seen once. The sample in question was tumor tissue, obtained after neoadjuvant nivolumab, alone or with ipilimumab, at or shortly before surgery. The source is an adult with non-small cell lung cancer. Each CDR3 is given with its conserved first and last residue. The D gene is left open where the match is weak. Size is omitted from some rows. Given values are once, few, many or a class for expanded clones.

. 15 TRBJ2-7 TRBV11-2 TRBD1 CASLGDREPGYEQYF TGTGCCAGCCTGGGGGACAGGGAGCCGGGATACGAGCAGTACTTC
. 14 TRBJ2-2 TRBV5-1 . CASSLLLRTGELFF TGCGCCAGCAGCTTGCTTTTACGGACCGGGGAGCTGTTTTTT
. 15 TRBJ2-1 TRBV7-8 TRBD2 CASSLASGGYNEQFF TGTGCCAGCAGCTTAGCCAGCGGGGGGTACAATGAGCAGTTCTTC
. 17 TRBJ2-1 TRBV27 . CASSLEPSLNTYNEQFF TGTGCCAGCAGTCTCGAGCCGTCCCTAAACACCTACAATGAGCAGTTCTTC
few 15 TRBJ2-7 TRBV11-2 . CASSFYRQATYEQYF TGTGCCAGCAGCTTTTACCGACAGGCTACCTACGAGCAGTACTTC
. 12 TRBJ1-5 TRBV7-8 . CASSPGNQPQHF TGTGCCAGCAGCCCAGGGAATCAGCCCCAGCATTTT
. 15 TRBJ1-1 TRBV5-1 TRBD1 CASSHGDRDSTEAFF TGCGCCAGCAGCCATGGGGACAGGGATTCGACTGAAGCTTTCTTT
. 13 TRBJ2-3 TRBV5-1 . CASSFLRGDTQYF TGCGCCAGCAGCTTCTTAAGGGGAGATACGCAGTATTTT
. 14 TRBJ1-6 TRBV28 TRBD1 CASSSGTGHSPLHF TGTGCCAGCAGTTCCGGGACAGGGCATTCACCCCTCCACTTT
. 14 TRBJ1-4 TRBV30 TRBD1 CAWSVQGTGEKLFF TGTGCCTGGAGTGTACAGGGGACAGGTGAAAAACTGTTTTTT
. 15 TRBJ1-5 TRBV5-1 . CASSLSPSGNQPQHF TGCGCCAGCAGCTTGTCCCCGTCGGGGAATCAGCCCCAGCATTTT
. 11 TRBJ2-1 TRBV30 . CAWSLASEQFF TGTGCCTGGAGTTTAGCCAGTGAGCAGTTCTTC
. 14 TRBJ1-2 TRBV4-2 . CASSQEGQVRGYTF TGTGCCAGCAGCCAAGAAGGGCAGGTTCGGGGCTACACCTTC
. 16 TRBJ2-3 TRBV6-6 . CASSGALAYGTDTQYF TGTGCCAGCTCAGGGGCTCTAGCGTACGGCACAGATACGCAGTATTTT
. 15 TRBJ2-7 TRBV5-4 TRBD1 CASSFPGTGIDEQYF TGTGCCAGCAGCTTCCCCGGGACAGGGATCGACGAGCAGTACTTC
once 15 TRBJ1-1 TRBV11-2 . CASSLEPGASVEAFF TGTGCCAGCAGCTTAGAGCCGGGGGCGTCAGTTGAAGCTTTCTTT
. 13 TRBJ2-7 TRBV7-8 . CASSPWGGYEQYF TGTGCCAGCAGCCCCTGGGGCGGCTACGAGCAGTACTTC